Shown below are 2 T cell receptor beta chains from a single sample sequenced in a study of a mutant IDH1 vaccine in newly diagnosed glioma. The antigens of these receptors remain unknown. Assay: immunoSEQ multiplex PCR; the TCRdb copy retains only in-frame clones and omits some. This sample has some 42,000 clones; about 80% occur once, and the top ten carry under 6%. As for time point: week 35, safety follow-up. The study gave 300 ug of mutant IDH1 20-mer peptide per vaccine dose, with topical imiquimod. The specimen comprised PBMCs, sampled from a glioma patient whose treatment included an IDH1 peptide vaccine. Receptor source: a woman aged 50 to 65 with glioma.

The chain recombines TRBV29-1 with TRBJ1-2; 7 nucleotides align to TRBD1. Germline CDR1 is SQVTM and CDR2 is ANQGSEA. The length of the CDR3 is 14 residues. The V and J ends lost 3 bases and 3 bases, in that order; junction bases with no gene match: 7. CDR3 DNA: TGCAGCGTTGACCCTATAGGGACAGACTATGGCTACACCTTC. It codes for CSVDPIGTDYGYTF.

The chain is built from TRBV7-6 and TRBJ1-4; no firm D call. The CDR3 is made up of 15 amino acids. Trimming took off 2 bases at V and 1 base at J, with 8 bases between the two ends. Germline V gene lookup returns CDR1 SGHVS and CDR2 FNYEAQ. CDR3 DNA sequence: TGTGCCAGCAGCTTAAGTACGGGAACTAATGAAAAACTGTTTTTT. The encoded protein is CASSLSTGTNEKLFF.